Included here is one T cell receptor (beta chain) sequence, with context. What it recognizes is unknown. Sequencing used immunoSEQ multiplex PCR; TCRdb keeps in-frame clones, though not all of them. The repertoire includes fewer than 30,000 clones, roughly 80% of them detected once, and around 9.5% sits in the top ten. Samples were collected from each patient before treatment and during treatment. Each patient gave between 1 and 8 of them in total. The source of the sample is a study of PD-L1 blockade in urothelial cancer. Across the whole study: Patients initiated atezolizumab at some point between 2014 and 2015 at 1,200 mg intravenously every 3 weeks. Blood analysis was done at 3 weeks (second dose) and 6 weeks after treatment began.

Findings of the study overall: In blood sampled pretreatment, TCR clonality below the median predicted better survival.

Deletions cut 3 bases from V and 2 bases from J, with 5 bases between. The CDR3 runs 13 residues. Germline values: CDR1 ENHRY, CDR2 SYGVKD. The receptor's source is an older man with urothelial cancer. This chain links TRBV10-3 with TRBJ1-5; D remains unclear. The specimen was PBMCs, collected around atezolizumab (anti-PD-L1) treatment. CDR3 residues: CAISEEGNQPQHF. In nucleotides, the CDR3 is TGTGCCATCAGTGAAGAGGGCAATCAGCCCCAGCATTTT.